A single sample is the source of the 10 T cell receptor beta chains below, sequenced in a study of T cell clonotyping in hematopoietic cell transplantation. Profiling relied on immunoSEQ multiplex PCR, and the TCRdb table lists in-frame clones only, not all of them. There are fewer than 2,000 clones in the sample; around nine tenths occur only once, and about 8.4% lies in the top ten. The source was PBMCs, collected at the time of graft-versus-host disease after allogeneic stem cell transplant. These receptors all stem from a young adult male patient who had an allogeneic stem cell transplant from a related donor, so the T cells may come from the graft donor. Some clones in this sample may be carry-over from other donors' samples.

The chain joins TRBV9 to TRBJ2-5; 8 bases map to TRBD2. Germline V gene lookup returns CDR1 SGDLS and CDR2 YYNGEE. The V segment lost 0 bases and the J segment 5 bases; nucleotides outside the gene matches: 6. This CDR3 has 15 amino acids. CDR3 region: CASSVGVGGGETQYF. In nucleotides, the CDR3 is TGTGCCAGCAGCGTAGGGGTTGGCGGGGGGGAGACCCAGTACTTC.

This sequence joins TRBV30 and TRBJ2-3; perhaps D is TRBD1 or TRBD2 (5 bases each). Between the trimmed V and J ends, which lost 7 bases and 2 bases, there was a span of 13 bases. The length of the CDR3 is 13 residues. Per the germline V gene, CDR1 is GTSNPN and CDR2 is SVGIG (reference sequence). CDR3 DNA: TGTGCCTCGCGAACAGGACTCACAGATACGCAGTATTTT. As protein: CASRTGLTDTQYF. Together with reference TRBV30 and TRBJ2-3, the CDR3 gives the full variable domain: SQTIHQWPATLVQPVGSPLSLECTVEGTSNPNLYWYRQAAGRGLQLLFYSVGIGQISSEVPQNLSASRPQDRQFILSSKKLLLSDSGFYLCASRTGLTDTQYFGPGTRLTVL.

V gene TRBV30 combines with J gene TRBJ2-6; no clear D. This CDR3 is 13 amino acids long. Germline assignment: CDR1 GTSNPN and CDR2 SVGIG (reference sequence). V lost 5 bases and J 1 base, leaving 6 bases between the germline ends. Here the CDR3 reads CAWEESGANVLTF. The CDR3 DNA reads TGTGCCTGGGAGGAGTCTGGGGCCAACGTCCTGACTTTC. Looking up the rest from reference TRBV30 and TRBJ2-6 gives the full variable domain: SQTIHQWPATLVQPVGSPLSLECTVEGTSNPNLYWYRQAAGRGLQLLFYSVGIGQISSEVPQNLSASRPQDRQFILSSKKLLLSDSGFYLCAWEESGANVLTFGAGSRLTVL.

This chain connects TRBV10-3 to TRBJ2-3; no firm D call. Germline V CDR1 and CDR2: ENHRY, SYGVKD. The CDR3 sequence is 19 residues long. Trimming took 6 bases from V and 0 from J, leaving 25 bases between them. Here the CDR3 reads CAIRDQMRSPRSSTDTQYF. DNA of the CDR3: TGTGCCATCAGGGACCAAATGAGGTCGCCTAGAAGTAGCACAGATACGCAGTATTTT.

This chain joins TRBV6-6 and TRBJ1-5; no reliable D call. This CDR3 comprises 14 residues. CDR1 is MNHNY and CDR2 is SVGAGI in the germline V gene (reference sequence). Trimming removed 8 bases from V and 2 bases from J, with 13 bases in between. CDR3 sequence: CASGIGVGNQPQHF. CDR3 nucleotides: TGTGCCAGCGGGATCGGGGTTGGCAATCAGCCCCAGCATTTT.

The chain couples TRBV6-1 to TRBJ2-3; perhaps TRBD1 as D (6 bases). The CDR3 spans 15 residues. The V end lost 1 base, the J end lost 4 bases, and 12 bases lay between the germline ends. CDR1 is MNHNS and CDR2 is SASEGT in the germline V gene. CDR3 sequence: CASSEGQARADTQYF. The CDR3 DNA is TGTGCCAGCAGTGAAGGACAGGCCCGCGCAGATACGCAGTATTTT.

V gene TRBV11-2 combines with J gene TRBJ1-2; D gene ambiguous. The CDR3 consists of 13 residues. The V and J ends lost 1 base and 0 bases respectively, with 3 bases between them. Germline CDR1 is SGHAT and CDR2 is FQNNGV. CDR3 residues: CASSLGTNYGYTF. CDR3 nucleotides: TGTGCCAGCAGCTTAGGGACTAACTATGGCTACACCTTC.

The rearrangement uses TRBV7-2 and TRBJ2-1; tentatively, D is TRBD2 (6 bases). From germline, CDR1 is SGHTA and CDR2 FQGNSA. This CDR3 has 13 residues. Trimming took off 5 bases at V and 8 bases at J, with 13 bases between the two ends. CDR3 sequence reads: CASSEGLLHEQFF. The CDR3 bases are TGTGCCAGCAGCGAGGGACTCCTTCATGAGCAGTTCTTC.

This sequence joins TRBV7-2 and TRBJ2-3, with 8 positions matching TRBD2. The CDR3 loop spans 16 amino acids. Trimming took 2 bases from V and 5 from J; bases not matched to a gene: 9. Germline V CDR1 and CDR2: SGHTA, FQGNSA. The CDR3 is CASSLMGRGAGDTQYF. The CDR3 nucleotides are TGTGCCAGCAGCTTAATGGGGCGGGGGGCTGGAGATACGCAGTATTTT.

The rearrangement joins TRBV19 to TRBJ2-1; 7 bases match TRBD2. In germline, CDR1 is LNHDA, CDR2 SQIVND (reference sequence). Trimming at V came to 5 bases and at J to 4 bases, leaving 5 bases not matched to a gene. This CDR3 spans 14 amino acids. CDR3 sequence (DNA): TGTGCCAGTAGTGCCCCAGCGGGGTACAATGAGCAGTTCTTC. It yields the protein CASSAPAGYNEQFF.